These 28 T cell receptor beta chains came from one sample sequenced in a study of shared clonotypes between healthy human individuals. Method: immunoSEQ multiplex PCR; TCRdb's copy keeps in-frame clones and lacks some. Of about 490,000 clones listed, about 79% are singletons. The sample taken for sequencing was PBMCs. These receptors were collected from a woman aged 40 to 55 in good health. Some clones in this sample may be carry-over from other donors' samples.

This CDR3 reads CASSLAGRVKRGMWQYEQYF. CDR3 sequence (DNA): TGTGCCAGCAGCTTAGCCGGACGAGTTAAACGGGGGATGTGGCAATACGAGCAGTACTTC. The chain links TRBV11-3 to TRBJ2-7; weak D call: TRBD2 (6 bases). Trimming cost V 1 base and J 4 bases, with 29 bases left between them. The CDR3 runs 20 residues. CDR1 and CDR2 (germline): SGHNT, YENEEA.

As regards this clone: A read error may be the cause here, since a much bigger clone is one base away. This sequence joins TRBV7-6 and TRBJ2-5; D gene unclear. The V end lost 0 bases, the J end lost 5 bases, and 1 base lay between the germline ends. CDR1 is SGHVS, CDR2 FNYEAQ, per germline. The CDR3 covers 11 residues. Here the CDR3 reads CASSLAETQYF. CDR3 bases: TGTGCCAGCAGCTTAGCGGAGACCCAGTACTTC.

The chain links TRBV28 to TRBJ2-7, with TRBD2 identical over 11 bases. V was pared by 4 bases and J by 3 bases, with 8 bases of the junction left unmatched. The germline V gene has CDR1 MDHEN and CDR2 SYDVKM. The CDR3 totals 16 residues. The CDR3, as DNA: TGTGCCAGCAGTTCCCTTCGACTAGCGGGGAGCTACGAGCAGTACTTC. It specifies CASSSLRLAGSYEQYF.

The CDR3 DNA follows: TGTGCCAGCAGTTACGGAGCGGTGGACACTGAAGCTTTCTTT. It is translated as CASSYGAVDTEAFF. The V gene is TRBV6-5, the J gene TRBJ1-1, with D hard to call. The V gene lost 2 bases and the J gene lost 3 bases, with 10 bases spanning the gap. The CDR3 sequence is 14 residues long. Germline lookup yields CDR1 MNHEY and CDR2 SVGAGI.

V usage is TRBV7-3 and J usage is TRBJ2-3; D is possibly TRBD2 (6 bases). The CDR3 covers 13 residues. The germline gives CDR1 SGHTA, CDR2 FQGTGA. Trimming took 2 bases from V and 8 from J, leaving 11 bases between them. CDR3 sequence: CASSLGFGGTQYF. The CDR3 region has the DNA TGTGCCAGCAGCTTAGGGTTCGGGGGTACGCAGTATTTT.

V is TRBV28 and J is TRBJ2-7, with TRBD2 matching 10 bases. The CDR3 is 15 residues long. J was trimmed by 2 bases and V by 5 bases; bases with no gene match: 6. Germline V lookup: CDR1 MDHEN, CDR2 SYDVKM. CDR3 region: CASSPSGRAPYEQYF. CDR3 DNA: TGTGCCAGCAGTCCAAGCGGGAGGGCCCCCTACGAGCAGTACTTC.

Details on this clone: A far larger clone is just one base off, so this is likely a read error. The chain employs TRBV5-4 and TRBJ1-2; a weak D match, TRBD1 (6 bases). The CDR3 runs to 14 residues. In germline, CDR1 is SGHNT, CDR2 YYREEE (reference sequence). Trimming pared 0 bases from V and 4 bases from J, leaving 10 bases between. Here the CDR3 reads CASSLDREAYGYTF. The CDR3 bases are TGTGCCAGCAGCTTGGACAGGGAGGCCTATGGCTACACCTTC.

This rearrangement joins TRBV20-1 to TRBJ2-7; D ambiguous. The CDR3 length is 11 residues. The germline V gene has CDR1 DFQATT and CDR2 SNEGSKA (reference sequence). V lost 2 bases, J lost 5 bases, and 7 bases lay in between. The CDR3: CSARLVDEQYF. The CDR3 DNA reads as TGCAGTGCTAGACTAGTCGACGAGCAGTACTTC.

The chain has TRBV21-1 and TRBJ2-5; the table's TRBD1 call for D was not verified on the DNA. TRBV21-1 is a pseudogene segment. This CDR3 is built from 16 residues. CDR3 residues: CASSKASTGGTETQYF. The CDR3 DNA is TGTGCCAGCAGCAAAGCGTCAACAGGGGGCACTGAGACCCAGTACTTC.

CDR3 in DNA: TGCGCCAGCAGCCAAGATCACCAGCCAGGGGCCGGGGAGCTGTTTTTT. Its translation is CASSQDHQPGAGELFF. The chain has TRBV4-3 and TRBJ2-2; weak D call: TRBD1 (6 bases). In germline, CDR1 is LGHNA, CDR2 YSLEER. The V gene lost 0 bases and the J gene lost 6 bases, with 14 bases spanning the gap. The length of the CDR3 is 16 residues.

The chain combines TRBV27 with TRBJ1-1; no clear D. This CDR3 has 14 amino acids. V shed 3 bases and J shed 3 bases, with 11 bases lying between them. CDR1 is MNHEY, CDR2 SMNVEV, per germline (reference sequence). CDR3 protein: CASSFNGWDTEAFF. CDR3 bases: TGTGCCAGCAGTTTTAATGGGTGGGACACTGAAGCTTTCTTT.

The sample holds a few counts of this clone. This CDR3 reads CATRRDRGRLKSNTGELFF. In DNA, the CDR3 is TGTGCCACCAGAAGGGACAGGGGGCGACTTAAGTCAAACACCGGGGAGCTGTTTTTT. This chain uses TRBV11-2 with TRBJ2-2, with 12 bases lining up with TRBD1. With V trimmed by 10 bases and J by 2 bases, 17 bases remained unmatched. This CDR3 spans 19 amino acids. CDR1 is SGHAT and CDR2 is FQNNGV in the germline V gene. The variable domain in full, with the rest retrieved from reference TRBV11-2 and TRBJ2-2, is EAGVAQSPRYKIIEKRQSVAFWCNPISGHATLYWYQQILGQGPKLLIQFQNNGVVDDSQLPKDRFSAERLKGVDSTLKIQPAKLEDSAVYLCATRRDRGRLKSNTGELFFGEGSRLTVL.

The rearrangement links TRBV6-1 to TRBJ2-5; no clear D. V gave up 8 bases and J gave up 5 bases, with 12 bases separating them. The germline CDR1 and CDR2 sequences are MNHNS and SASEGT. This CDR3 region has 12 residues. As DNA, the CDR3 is TGTGCCAGCTCGGCCAGAGTGGAGACCCAGTACTTC. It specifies CASSARVETQYF.

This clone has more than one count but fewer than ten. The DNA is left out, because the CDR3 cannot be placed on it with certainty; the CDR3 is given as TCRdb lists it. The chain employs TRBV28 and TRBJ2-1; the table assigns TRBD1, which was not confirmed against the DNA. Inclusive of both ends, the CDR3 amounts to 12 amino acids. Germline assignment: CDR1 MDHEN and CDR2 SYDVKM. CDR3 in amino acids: CASSSSSDEQFF.

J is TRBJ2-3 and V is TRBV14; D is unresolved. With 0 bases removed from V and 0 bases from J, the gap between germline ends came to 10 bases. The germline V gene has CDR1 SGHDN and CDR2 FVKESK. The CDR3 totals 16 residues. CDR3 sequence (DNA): TGTGCCAGCAGCCAAGATGGTGGGGTAAGCACAGATACGCAGTATTTT. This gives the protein CASSQDGGVSTDTQYF.

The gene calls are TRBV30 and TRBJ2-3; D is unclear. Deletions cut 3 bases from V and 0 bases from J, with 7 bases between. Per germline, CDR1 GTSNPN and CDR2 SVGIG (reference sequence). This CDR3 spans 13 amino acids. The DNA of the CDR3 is TGTGCCTGGAGCTGGCCTAGCACAGATACGCAGTATTTT. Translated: CAWSWPSTDTQYF.

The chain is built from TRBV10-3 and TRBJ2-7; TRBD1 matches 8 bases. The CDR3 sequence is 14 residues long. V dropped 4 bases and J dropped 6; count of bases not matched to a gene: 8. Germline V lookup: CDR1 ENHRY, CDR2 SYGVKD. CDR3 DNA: TGTGCCATCAGTGCAGACAGGGGTTCGCGCGAGCAGTACTTC. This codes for CAISADRGSREQYF.

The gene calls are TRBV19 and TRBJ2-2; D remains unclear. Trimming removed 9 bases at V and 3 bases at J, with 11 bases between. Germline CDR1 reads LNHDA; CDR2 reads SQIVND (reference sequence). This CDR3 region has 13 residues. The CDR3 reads CASLFYDTGELFF. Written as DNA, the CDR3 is TGTGCCAGCCTGTTTTATGACACCGGGGAGCTGTTTTTT.

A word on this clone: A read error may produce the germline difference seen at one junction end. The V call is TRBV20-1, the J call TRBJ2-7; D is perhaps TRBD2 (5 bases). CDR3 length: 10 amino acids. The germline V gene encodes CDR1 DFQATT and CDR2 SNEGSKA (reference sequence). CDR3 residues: CSARAAEQYF. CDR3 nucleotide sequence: TGCAGTGCCAGAGCGGCCGAGCAGTACTTC.

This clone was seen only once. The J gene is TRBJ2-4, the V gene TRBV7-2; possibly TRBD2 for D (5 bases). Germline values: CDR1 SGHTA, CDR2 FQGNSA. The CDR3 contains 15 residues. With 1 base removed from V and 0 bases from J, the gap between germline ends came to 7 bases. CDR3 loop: CASSLGGVAKNIQYF. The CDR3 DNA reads TGTGCCAGCAGCTTAGGGGGAGTAGCCAAAAACATTCAGTACTTC.

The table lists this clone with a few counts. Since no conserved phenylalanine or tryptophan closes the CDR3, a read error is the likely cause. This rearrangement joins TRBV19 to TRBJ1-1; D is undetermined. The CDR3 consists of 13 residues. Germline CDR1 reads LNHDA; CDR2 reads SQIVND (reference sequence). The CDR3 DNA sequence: TGTGCCAGTAGTGTGACGGGGAACGCTGAAGCTTTCCTT. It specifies CASSVTGNAEAFL.

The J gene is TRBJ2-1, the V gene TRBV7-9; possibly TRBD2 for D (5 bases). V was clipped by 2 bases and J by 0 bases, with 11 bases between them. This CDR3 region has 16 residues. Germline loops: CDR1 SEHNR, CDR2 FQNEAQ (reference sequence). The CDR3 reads CASSLSGGGSYNEQFF. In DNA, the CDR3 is TGTGCCAGCAGCTTATCTGGAGGTGGCTCCTACAATGAGCAGTTCTTC.

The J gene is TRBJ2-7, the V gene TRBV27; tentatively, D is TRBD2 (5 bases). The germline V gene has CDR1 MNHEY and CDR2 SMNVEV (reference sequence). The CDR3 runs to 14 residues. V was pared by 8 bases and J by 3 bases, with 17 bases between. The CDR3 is CASAILGYSYEQYF. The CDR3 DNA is TGTGCCAGCGCCATACTAGGCTACAGCTACGAGCAGTACTTC.

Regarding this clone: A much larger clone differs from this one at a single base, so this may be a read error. CDR3 DNA sequence: TGTGCCCGCAGCTTGTGGACAGGGGATGGCAGCAATCAGCCCCAGCATTTT. Its protein is CARSLWTGDGSNQPQHF. The chain uses TRBV5-5 and TRBJ1-5; 9 bases match TRBD1. The CDR3 is 17 residues long. The germline CDR1 and CDR2 sequences are SGHKS and YYEKEE (reference sequence).

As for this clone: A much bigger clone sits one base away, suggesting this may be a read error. CDR3 sequence: CASSVAPNYGYTF. The CDR3 region has the DNA TGTGCCAGCAGCGTGGCGCCTAACTATGGCTACACCTTC. This sequence joins TRBV5-6 and TRBJ1-2; unclear D gene. Trimming pared 4 bases from V and 0 bases from J, leaving 7 bases between. This CDR3 has 13 residues. CDR1 SGHDT and CDR2 YYEEEE come from the germline V gene. Combining the CDR3 with reference TRBV5-6 and TRBJ1-2 gives the whole variable domain DAGVTQSPTHLIKTRGQQVTLRCSPKSGHDTVSWYQQALGQGPQFIFQYYEEEERQRGNFPDRFSGHQFPNYSSELNVNALLLGDSALYLCASSVAPNYGYTFGSGTRLTVV.

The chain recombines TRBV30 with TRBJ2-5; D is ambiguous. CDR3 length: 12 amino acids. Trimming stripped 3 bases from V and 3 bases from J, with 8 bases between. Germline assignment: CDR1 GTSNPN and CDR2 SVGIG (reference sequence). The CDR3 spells CAWRFPEETQYF. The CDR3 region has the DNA TGTGCCTGGAGGTTTCCAGAAGAGACCCAGTACTTC.

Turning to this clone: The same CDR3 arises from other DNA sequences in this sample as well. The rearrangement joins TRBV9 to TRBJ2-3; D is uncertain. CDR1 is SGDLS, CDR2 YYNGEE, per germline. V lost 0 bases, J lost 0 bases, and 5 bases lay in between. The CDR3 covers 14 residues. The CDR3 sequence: CASSVARSTDTQYF. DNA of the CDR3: TGTGCCAGCAGCGTAGCCCGAAGCACAGATACGCAGTATTTT.

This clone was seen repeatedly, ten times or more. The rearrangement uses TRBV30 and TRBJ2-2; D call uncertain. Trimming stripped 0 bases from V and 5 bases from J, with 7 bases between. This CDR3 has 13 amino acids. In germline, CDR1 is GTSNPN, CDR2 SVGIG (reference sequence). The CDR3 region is CAWSVLRTGELFF. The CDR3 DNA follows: TGTGCCTGGAGTGTACTTAGGACCGGGGAGCTGTTTTTT. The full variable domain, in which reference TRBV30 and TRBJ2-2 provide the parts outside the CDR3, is SQTIHQWPATLVQPVGSPLSLECTVEGTSNPNLYWYRQAAGRGLQLLFYSVGIGQISSEVPQNLSASRPQDRQFILSSKKLLLSDSGFYLCAWSVLRTGELFFGEGSRLTVL.